One sample yielded the 19 T cell receptor beta chains listed below, sequenced in a study of blood T cell repertoires in COVID-19. Clones were read by immunoSEQ multiplex PCR, and TCRdb kept only the in-frame ones, dropping some. Of under 150,000 clones in the sample, more than 60% were seen once. Sequencing was performed on peripheral blood. The receptors were sampled from a woman in her 50s with active or convalescent COVID-19.

Worth noting for this clone: Different DNA sequences within this sample yield the same CDR3. V usage is TRBV4-3 and J usage is TRBJ2-7, with D uncertain. Germline-derived CDR1 and CDR2 are LGHNA and YSLEER. The CDR3 contains 14 residues. Between the trimmed V and J ends, which lost 1 base and 1 base, there was a span of 8 bases. Here the CDR3 DNA reads TGCGCCAGCAGCCAAGGTGCCGGTTCCTACGAGCAGTACTTC. As protein: CASSQGAGSYEQYF.

CDR3 protein: CASSLTPGQGAVGYTF. CDR3 bases: TGTGCCAGCAGCTTGACCCCGGGACAGGGGGCTGTTGGCTACACCTTC. The rearrangement links TRBV7-3 to TRBJ1-2, with 12 bases that match TRBD1. This CDR3 is 16 amino acids long. Looked up from germline, CDR1 is SGHTA and CDR2 is FQGTGA. V lost 3 bases to trimming and J lost 7 bases; unmatched junction nucleotides: 9.

This CDR3 reads CAWSHTGVSEAFF. CDR3 nucleotide sequence: TGTGCCTGGAGCCATACAGGGGTGAGTGAAGCTTTCTTT. V and J are TRBV30 and TRBJ1-1; 7 nucleotides line up with TRBD1. The CDR3 loop spans 13 amino acids. CDR1 and CDR2 (germline): GTSNPN, SVGIG (reference sequence). The junction had 8 bases not matched to a gene; V was cut back by 3 bases and J by 7 bases.

This clone was seen more than once but under ten times. The rearrangement uses TRBV30 and TRBJ2-3, with D possibly being TRBD2 (5 bases). This CDR3 region has 13 residues. V lost 0 bases and J 4 bases, leaving 8 bases between the germline ends. From germline, CDR1 is GTSNPN and CDR2 SVGIG (reference sequence). The CDR3 coding sequence is TGTGCCTGGAGTGTACGGCGGGCAGATACGCAGTATTTT. Its protein product is CAWSVRRADTQYF. The full variable domain, its missing parts supplied by reference TRBV30 and TRBJ2-3, is SQTIHQWPATLVQPVGSPLSLECTVEGTSNPNLYWYRQAAGRGLQLLFYSVGIGQISSEVPQNLSASRPQDRQFILSSKKLLLSDSGFYLCAWSVRRADTQYFGPGTRLTVL.

The chain joins TRBV2 to TRBJ2-6; possible D gene TRBD1, 6 bases. This CDR3 comprises 18 residues. Trimming cost V 8 bases and J 0 bases, with 20 bases left between them. Germline loops: CDR1 SNHLY, CDR2 FYNNEI. The CDR3 coding sequence is TGTGCCAGCCCACCCACACCGGGACAATTCTCTGGGGCCAACGTCCTGACTTTC. Translated: CASPPTPGQFSGANVLTF.

The chain carries TRBV6-2 or TRBV6-3 and TRBJ2-7; 7 bases agree with TRBD2. Germline CDR1 MNHEY, CDR2 SVGEGT. J gave up 3 bases and V 0 bases, and 8 bases lay outside the gene matches. The CDR3 is 16 residues long. CDR3 residues: CASSYSIVRGSYEQYF. CDR3 bases: TGTGCCAGCAGTTACTCGATCGTGCGCGGGAGCTACGAGCAGTACTTC.

This clone has just one count. The chain employs TRBV5-6 and TRBJ2-5, with 7 bases matching TRBD2. The germline gives CDR1 SGHDT, CDR2 YYEEEE. The CDR3 sequence is 12 residues long. V shed 2 bases, J shed 5 bases, and the junction held 0 bases outside the gene matches. This CDR3 reads CASSFGGETQYF. DNA for the CDR3: TGTGCCAGCAGCTTCGGGGGGGAGACCCAGTACTTC.

The chain has TRBV15 and TRBJ2-7; TRBD2 is a possible D gene (6 bases). CDR1 and CDR2 (germline): LNHNV, YYDKDF (reference sequence). V lost 4 bases and J 0 bases, leaving 13 bases between the germline ends. The CDR3 extends over 15 amino acids. Here the CDR3 reads CATSTAGPSSYEQYF. In DNA, the CDR3 is TGTGCCACCAGCACAGCGGGTCCATCCTCCTACGAGCAGTACTTC.

The V and J genes are TRBV7-2 and TRBJ1-4; 8 positions agree with TRBD1. The CDR3 is 13 residues long. The ends lost 11 bases at V and 7 bases at J; junction bases unmatched: 9. Germline V CDR1 and CDR2: SGHTA, FQGNSA. DNA for the CDR3: TGTGCCGCTTCCAGGGGGCAGGGTGAAAAACTGTTTTTT. Amino acid sequence: CAASRGQGEKLFF.

This rearrangement joins TRBV20-1 to TRBJ1-6, with D tentatively TRBD1 (6 bases). The CDR3 extends over 14 amino acids. The germline gives CDR1 DFQATT, CDR2 SNEGSKA (reference sequence). The V gene lost 3 bases and the J gene lost 6 bases, with 12 bases spanning the gap. The CDR3 spells CSASDRTANSPLHF. CDR3 in DNA: TGCAGTGCTAGTGATCGGACAGCTAATTCACCCCTCCACTTT.

V usage is TRBV7-8 and J usage is TRBJ2-1, with 7 bases aligning to TRBD2. V shed 5 bases and J 10 bases; nucleotides not matched to a gene: 11. The CDR3 extends over 14 amino acids. Germline CDR1 SGHVS, CDR2 FQNEAQ. The CDR3 sequence: CASSRWTSTNEQFF. The CDR3 region has the DNA TGTGCCAGCAGCCGATGGACTAGTACGAACGAGCAGTTCTTC.

V and J are TRBV4-1 and TRBJ1-5; 7 bases line up with TRBD1. Germline CDR1 MGHRA, CDR2 YSYEKL. V gave up 0 bases and J gave up 0 bases; unmatched junction bases: 5. This CDR3 spans 17 amino acids. This CDR3 reads CASSQDRGPHSNQPQHF. The CDR3, as DNA: TGCGCCAGCAGCCAAGATAGGGGGCCCCATAGCAATCAGCCCCAGCATTTT.

The rearrangement joins TRBV6-5 to TRBJ1-6; D is possibly TRBD1 (6 bases). Trimming left V 9 bases short and J 0 bases short, with 9 bases between. CDR3 length: 14 amino acids. Germline values: CDR1 MNHEY, CDR2 SVGAGI. CDR3 coding DNA: TGTGCCAGTCAGGGGAGCTCCTATAATTCACCCCTCCACTTT. It yields the protein CASQGSSYNSPLHF.

The chain carries TRBV24-1 and TRBJ2-7; the match to TRBD2 covers 10 bases. J was trimmed by 3 bases and V by 9 bases; bases with no gene match: 13. The germline CDR1 and CDR2 sequences are KGHDR and SFDVKD. This CDR3 is 16 amino acids long. CDR3 sequence (DNA): TGTGCCACCCCGGCTAGCGGGAGAGTTCGGGTCTACGAGCAGTACTTC. This translates into CATPASGRVRVYEQYF.

This clone was seen ten or more times. This sample includes further DNA sequences coding for the same CDR3. This chain uses TRBV19 with TRBJ1-6; D is perhaps TRBD1 (5 bases). The length of the CDR3 is 14 residues. V was trimmed by 8 bases and J by 0 bases, leaving 8 bases between them. Germline V gene lookup returns CDR1 LNHDA and CDR2 SQIVND (reference sequence). CDR3 amino acids: CASRQSSYNSPLHF. In nucleotides, the CDR3 is TGTGCCAGTCGACAGAGCTCCTATAATTCACCCCTCCACTTT.

The rearrangement links TRBV7-9 to TRBJ2-2; possibly TRBD1 for D (5 bases). Per the germline V gene, CDR1 is SEHNR and CDR2 is FQNEAQ (reference sequence). The V and J ends lost 4 bases and 6 bases respectively, with 21 bases between them. This CDR3 region has 17 residues. The CDR3 spells CASSWSGISESSGELFF. CDR3 bases: TGTGCCAGCAGCTGGTCAGGGATTTCTGAAAGTTCCGGGGAGCTGTTTTTT.

The chain is built from TRBV6-2 or TRBV6-3 and TRBJ2-5, with D possibly being TRBD2 (6 bases). The CDR3 totals 17 residues. The V end was cut by 2 bases, the J end by 5 bases, with 21 bases between. Germline V gives CDR1 MNHEY, CDR2 SVGEGT. CDR3 sequence reads: CASSYGLARHVGETQYF. The CDR3 nucleotides read TGTGCCAGCAGTTACGGTCTAGCGCGACACGTGGGGGAGACCCAGTACTTC.

V and J are TRBV6-2 or TRBV6-3 and TRBJ1-2, with 7 bases identical to TRBD1. The ends lost 5 bases at V and 8 bases at J; junction bases unmatched: 8. Looked up from germline, CDR1 is MNHEY and CDR2 is SVGEGT. The CDR3 consists of 13 residues. In DNA, the CDR3 is TGTGCCAGCAGTGCGAGACAGGGTTGGGGCTACACCTTC. This gives the protein CASSARQGWGYTF.

J is TRBJ1-5 and V is TRBV6-5; weak D call: TRBD1 (5 bases). In germline, CDR1 is MNHEY, CDR2 SVGAGI. The CDR3 runs to 15 residues. The ends were cut back, 0 bases at V and 2 bases at J, with 8 bases in the middle. CDR3 amino acids: CASSYSGGGNQPQHF. For the CDR3, the DNA is TGTGCCAGCAGTTACTCGGGGGGGGGCAATCAGCCCCAGCATTTT.